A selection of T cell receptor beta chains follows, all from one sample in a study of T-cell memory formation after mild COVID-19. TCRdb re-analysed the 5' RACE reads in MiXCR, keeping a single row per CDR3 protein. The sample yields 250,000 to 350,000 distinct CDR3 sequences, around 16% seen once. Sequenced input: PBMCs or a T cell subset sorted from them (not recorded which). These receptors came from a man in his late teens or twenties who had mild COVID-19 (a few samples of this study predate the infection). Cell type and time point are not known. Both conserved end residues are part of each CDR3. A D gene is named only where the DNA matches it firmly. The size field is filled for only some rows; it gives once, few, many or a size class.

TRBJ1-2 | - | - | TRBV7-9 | TGTGCCAGCAGCTTAGTCGGACTTAACTATGGCTACACCTTC | CASSLVGLNYGYTF
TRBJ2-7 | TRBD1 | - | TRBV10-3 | TGTGCCATCAGTGGACAGGGCGAGCAGTACTTC | CAISGQGEQYF
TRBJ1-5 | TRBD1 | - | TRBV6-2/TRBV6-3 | TGTGCCAGCAGTTACGACAGGGGACGTCAGCCCCAGCATTTT | CASSYDRGRQPQHF
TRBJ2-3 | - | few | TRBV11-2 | TGTGCCAGCAGGTCCCGGGACTTTCAGTATTTT | CASRSRDFQYF
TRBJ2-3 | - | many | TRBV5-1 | TGCGCCAGCAGCTTGGGGACGGCTCCAGATACGCAGTATTTT | CASSLGTAPDTQYF
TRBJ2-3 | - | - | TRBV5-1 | TGCGCCAGCAGCCAATGGGACATCTTGGATCCAGATACGCAGTATTTT | CASSQWDILDPDTQYF
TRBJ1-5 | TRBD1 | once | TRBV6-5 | TGTGCCAGCAGTCGCTTTGCAGGGGGCGGGAAGCCCCAGCATTTT | CASSRFAGGGKPQHF
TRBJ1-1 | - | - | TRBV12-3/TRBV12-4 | TGTGCCAGCAGTTTACTAGGGTCGGTCGTAGCTTTCTTT | CASSLLGSVVAFF
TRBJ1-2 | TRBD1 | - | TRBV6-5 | TGTGCCAGCAGTTTTGACAGGGGCGATGGCTACACCTTC | CASSFDRGDGYTF
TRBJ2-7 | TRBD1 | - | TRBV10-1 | TGCGCCAGCAGTCGGGACAGCTCTGGATTCAGGTACTTC | CASSRDSSGFRYF
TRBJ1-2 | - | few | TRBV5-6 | TGTGCCAGCAGCCCCGGGACGGCTCCTTATGGCTACACCTTC | CASSPGTAPYGYTF
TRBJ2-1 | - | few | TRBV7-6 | TGTGCCAGCAGCTTAACACAAAGTTTGGGCGGGGCAGGCGATGAGCAGTTCTTC | CASSLTQSLGGAGDEQFF
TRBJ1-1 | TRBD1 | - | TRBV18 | TGTGCCAGCTCACCACAGGGGGCACCGAACACTGAAGCTTTCTTT | CASSPQGAPNTEAFF
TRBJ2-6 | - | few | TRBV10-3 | TGTGCCATCAGTGAGTCTTCAGCAAGCCTTACTGGGGCCAACGTCCTGACTTTC | CAISESSASLTGANVLTF
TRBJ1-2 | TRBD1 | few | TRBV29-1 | TGCAGCGCCTCCGGGACAGATGGCTACACCTTC | CSASGTDGYTF
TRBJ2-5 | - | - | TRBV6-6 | TGTGCCAGCAGGGACGGGAACAGACTCCAAGAGACCCAGTACTTC | CASRDGNRLQETQYF
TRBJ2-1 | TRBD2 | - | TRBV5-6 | TGTGCCAGCAGCTGGGACCGAACTAGCGGGGGTGGTAATGAGCAGTTCTTC | CASSWDRTSGGGNEQFF
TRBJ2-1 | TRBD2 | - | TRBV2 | TGTGCCAGCAAACCTAGCGGGGGGTCGAGTGAGCAGTTCTTC | CASKPSGGSSEQFF
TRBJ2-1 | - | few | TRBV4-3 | TGCGCCAGCAGCCAAGAGAAAGGGACAATAAGAAACAATGAGCAGTTCTTC | CASSQEKGTIRNNEQFF
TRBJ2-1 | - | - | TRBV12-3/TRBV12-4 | TGTGCCAGCGGCCAAAGGGGGGTGTGGAATGAGCAGTTCTTC | CASGQRGVWNEQFF
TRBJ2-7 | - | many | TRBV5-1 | TGCGCCAGCAGCTTATCACAGAACTACGAGCAGTACTTC | CASSLSQNYEQYF
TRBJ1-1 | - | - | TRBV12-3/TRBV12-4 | TGTGCCAGCAGTTTCCCAGGGCCCGGCACTGAAGCTTTCTTT | CASSFPGPGTEAFF
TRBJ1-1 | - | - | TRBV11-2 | TGTGCCAGCAGCTTAAGCGGGGGGAGCGGAGCTTTCTTT | CASSLSGGSGAFF
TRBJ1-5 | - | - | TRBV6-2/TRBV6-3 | TGTGCCAGCACCCCCCGGACCAATCAGCCCCAGCATTTT | CASTPRTNQPQHF
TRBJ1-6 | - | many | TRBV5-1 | TGCGCCAGCAGCTTAAAACAGGATTCACCCCTCCACTTT | CASSLKQDSPLHF
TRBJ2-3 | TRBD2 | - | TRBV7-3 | TGTGCCAGCAGCTTAATCCGACTAGCGGGGGGGCCCCCAGATACGCAGTATTTT | CASSLIRLAGGPPDTQYF
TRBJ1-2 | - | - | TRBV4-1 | TGCGCCAGCAGCCCCGCCGACAGGCCTAACTATGGCTACACCTTC | CASSPADRPNYGYTF
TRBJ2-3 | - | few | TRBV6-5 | TGTGCCAGCAGTTATGGGCCCGACGACAGCTTATCAGATACGCAGTATTTT | CASSYGPDDSLSDTQYF
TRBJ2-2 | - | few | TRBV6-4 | TGTGCCAGCAGTGACGCTAGCGACACCGGGGAGCTGTTTTTT | CASSDASDTGELFF
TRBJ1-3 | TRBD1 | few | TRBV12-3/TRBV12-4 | TGTGCCAGCAGTTTACCTGGGACAGGGGGCAACACCATATATTTT | CASSLPGTGGNTIYF
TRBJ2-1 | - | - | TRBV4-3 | TGCGCCAGCAGCCAAGACGCAAATGAGCAGTTCTTC | CASSQDANEQFF
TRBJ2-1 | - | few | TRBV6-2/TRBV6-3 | TGTGCCAGCAGTCCGACCCTAGGCCGGGAGCAGTTCTTC | CASSPTLGREQFF
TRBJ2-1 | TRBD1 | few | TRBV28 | TGTGCCAGCAGTTTACCGGGACAGGGATTCTATGAGCAGTTCTTC | CASSLPGQGFYEQFF
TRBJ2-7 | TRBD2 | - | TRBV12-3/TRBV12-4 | TGTGCCAGCAGTACGGGACTAGGCTACGAGCAGTACTTC | CASSTGLGYEQYF
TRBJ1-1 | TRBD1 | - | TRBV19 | TGTGCCAGGAACCCCGGAGGGGACAGTGAAGCTTTCTTT | CARNPGGDSEAFF
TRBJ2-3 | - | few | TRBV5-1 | TGCGCCAGCAGCTTCTACCCAGGGTTTACCACAGATACGCAGTATTTT | CASSFYPGFTTDTQYF
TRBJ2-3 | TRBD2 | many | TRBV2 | TGTGCCAGCAGTCGGGACTACACAGATACGCAGTATTTT | CASSRDYTDTQYF
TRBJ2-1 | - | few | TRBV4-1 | TGCGCCAGCAGCCAAAGGAGCTCCTACAATGAGCAGTTCTTC | CASSQRSSYNEQFF
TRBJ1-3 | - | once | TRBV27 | TGTGCCAGCAGTCCCCAGGGGTACTCTGGAAACACCATATATTTT | CASSPQGYSGNTIYF
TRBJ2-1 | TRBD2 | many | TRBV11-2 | TGTGCCAGCAGCCGTCCCTCTAGCGGATTAAGTAATGAGCAGTTCTTC | CASSRPSSGLSNEQFF
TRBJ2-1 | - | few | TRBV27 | TGTGCCAGCAGCTTCGGGGGACGGGCCTACAATGAGCAGTTCTTC | CASSFGGRAYNEQFF
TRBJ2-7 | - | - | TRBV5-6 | TGTGCCAGCAGCCCGGCAGGGGTCTACGAGCAGTACTTC | CASSPAGVYEQYF
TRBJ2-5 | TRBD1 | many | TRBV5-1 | TGCGCCAGCAGCCCCAGGACAGGGCGAGAGACCCAGTACTTC | CASSPRTGRETQYF
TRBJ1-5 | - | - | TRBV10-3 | TGTGCCATACAGGGACACCTAAATCAGCCCCAGCATTTT | CAIQGHLNQPQHF
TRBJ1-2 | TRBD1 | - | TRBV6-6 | TGTGCCAGTAAAACAGGGGCTTATGGCTACACCTTC | CASKTGAYGYTF
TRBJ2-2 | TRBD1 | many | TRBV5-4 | TGTGCCAGCAGCTTGGCAGGGGGCGAGAACACCGGGGAGCTGTTTTTT | CASSLAGGENTGELFF
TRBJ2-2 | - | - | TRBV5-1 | TGCGCCAGCAGCGAGGGACCCGAGGGCACCGGGGAGCTGTTTTTT | CASSEGPEGTGELFF
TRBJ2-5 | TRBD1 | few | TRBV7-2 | TGTGCCAGCAGCTTCCACAGGGGTCCCCAAGAGACCCAGTACTTC | CASSFHRGPQETQYF
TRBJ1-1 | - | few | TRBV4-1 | TGCGCCAGCAGCCAAGAGGCAGCGGGCAGGCGGAACACTGAAGCTTTCTTT | CASSQEAAGRRNTEAFF